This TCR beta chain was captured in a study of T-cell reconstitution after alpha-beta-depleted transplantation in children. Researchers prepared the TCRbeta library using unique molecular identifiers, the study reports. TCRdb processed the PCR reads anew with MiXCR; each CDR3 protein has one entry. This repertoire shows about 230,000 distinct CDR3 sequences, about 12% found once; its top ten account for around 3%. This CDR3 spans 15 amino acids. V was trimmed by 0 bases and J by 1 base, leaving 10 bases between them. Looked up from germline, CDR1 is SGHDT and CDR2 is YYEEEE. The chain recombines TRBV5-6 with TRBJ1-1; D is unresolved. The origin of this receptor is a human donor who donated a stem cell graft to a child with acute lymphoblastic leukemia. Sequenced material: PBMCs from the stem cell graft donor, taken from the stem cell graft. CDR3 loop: CASSLALAGNTEAFF. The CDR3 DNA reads TGTGCCAGCAGCTTGGCCCTGGCTGGGAACACTGAAGCTTTCTTT.